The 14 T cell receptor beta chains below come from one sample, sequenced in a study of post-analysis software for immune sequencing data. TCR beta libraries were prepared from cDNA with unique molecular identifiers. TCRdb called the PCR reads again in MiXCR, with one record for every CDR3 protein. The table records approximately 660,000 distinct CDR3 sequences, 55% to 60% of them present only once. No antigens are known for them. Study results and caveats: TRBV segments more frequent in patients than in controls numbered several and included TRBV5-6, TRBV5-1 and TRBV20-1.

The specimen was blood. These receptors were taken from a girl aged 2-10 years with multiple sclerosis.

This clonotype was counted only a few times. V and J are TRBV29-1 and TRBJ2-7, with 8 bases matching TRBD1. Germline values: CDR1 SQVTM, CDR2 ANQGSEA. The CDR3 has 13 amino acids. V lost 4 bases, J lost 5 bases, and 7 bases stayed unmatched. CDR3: CSVAGQGEDEQYF. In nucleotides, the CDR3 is TGCAGCGTTGCAGGACAGGGAGAGGACGAGCAGTACTTC.

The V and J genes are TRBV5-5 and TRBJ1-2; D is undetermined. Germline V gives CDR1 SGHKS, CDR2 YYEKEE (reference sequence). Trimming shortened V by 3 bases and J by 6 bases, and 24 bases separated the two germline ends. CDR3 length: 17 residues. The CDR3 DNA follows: TGTGCCAGCAGCTCTCCCTTTATGGTGCAAGGGTCGGATGGCTACACCTTC. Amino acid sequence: CASSSPFMVQGSDGYTF.

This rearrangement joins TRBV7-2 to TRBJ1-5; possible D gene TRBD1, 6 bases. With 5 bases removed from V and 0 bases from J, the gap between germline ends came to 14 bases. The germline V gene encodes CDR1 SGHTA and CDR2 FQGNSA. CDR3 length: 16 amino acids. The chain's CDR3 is CASSRGHPFSNQPQHF. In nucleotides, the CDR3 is TGTGCCAGCAGCCGGGGACACCCCTTTAGCAATCAGCCCCAGCATTTT.

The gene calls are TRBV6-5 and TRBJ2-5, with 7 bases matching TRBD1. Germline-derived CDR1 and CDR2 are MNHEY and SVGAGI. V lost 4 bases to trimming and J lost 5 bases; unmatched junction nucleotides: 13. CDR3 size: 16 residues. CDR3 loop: CASSSFKTGTSETQYF. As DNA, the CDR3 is TGTGCCAGCAGTTCTTTTAAGACAGGGACGTCGGAGACCCAGTACTTC.

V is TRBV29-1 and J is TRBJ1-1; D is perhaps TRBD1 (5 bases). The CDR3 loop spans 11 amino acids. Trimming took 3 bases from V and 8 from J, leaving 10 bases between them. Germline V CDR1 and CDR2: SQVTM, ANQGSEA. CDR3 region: CSVDDRAEAFF. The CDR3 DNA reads TGCAGCGTTGACGACAGAGCCGAAGCTTTCTTT. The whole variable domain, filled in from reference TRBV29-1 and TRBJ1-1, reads SAVISQKPSRDICQRGTSLTIQCQVDSQVTMMFWYRQQPGQSLTLIATANQGSEATYESGFVIDKFPISRPNLTFSTLTVSNMSPEDSSIYLCSVDDRAEAFFGQGTRLTVV.

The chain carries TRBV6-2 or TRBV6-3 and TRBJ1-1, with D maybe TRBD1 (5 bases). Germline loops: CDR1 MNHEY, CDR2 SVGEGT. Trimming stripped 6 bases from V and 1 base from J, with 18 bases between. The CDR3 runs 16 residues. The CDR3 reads CASRPPPGDPNTEAFF. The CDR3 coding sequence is TGTGCCAGCAGGCCCCCACCGGGGGACCCGAACACTGAAGCTTTCTTT.

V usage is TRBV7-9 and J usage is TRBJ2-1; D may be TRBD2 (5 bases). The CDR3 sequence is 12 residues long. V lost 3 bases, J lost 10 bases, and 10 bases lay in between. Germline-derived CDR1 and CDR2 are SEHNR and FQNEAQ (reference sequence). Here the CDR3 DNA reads TGTGCCAGCAGCTTTGGACTCAGCGAGCAGTTCTTC. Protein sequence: CASSFGLSEQFF. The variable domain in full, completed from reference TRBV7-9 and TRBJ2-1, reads DTGVSQNPRHKITKRGQNVTFRCDPISEHNRLYWYRQTLGQGPEFLTYFQNEAQLEKSRLLSDRFSAERPKGSFSTLEIQRTEQGDSAMYLCASSFGLSEQFFGPGTRLTVL.

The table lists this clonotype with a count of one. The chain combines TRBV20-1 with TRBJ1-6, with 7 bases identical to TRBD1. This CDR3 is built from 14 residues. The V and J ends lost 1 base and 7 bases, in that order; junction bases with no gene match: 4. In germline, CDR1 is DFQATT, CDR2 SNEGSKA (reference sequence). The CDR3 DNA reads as TGCAGTGCTAGAGGACAGGGAGGCAATTCACCCCTCCACTTT. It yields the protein CSARGQGGNSPLHF.

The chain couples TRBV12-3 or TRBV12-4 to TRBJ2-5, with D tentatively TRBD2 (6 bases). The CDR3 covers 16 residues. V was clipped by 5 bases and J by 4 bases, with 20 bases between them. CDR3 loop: CASSPVAGGAGETQYF. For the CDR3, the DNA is TGTGCCAGCAGTCCGGTGGCCGGCGGGGCAGGAGAGACCCAGTACTTC.

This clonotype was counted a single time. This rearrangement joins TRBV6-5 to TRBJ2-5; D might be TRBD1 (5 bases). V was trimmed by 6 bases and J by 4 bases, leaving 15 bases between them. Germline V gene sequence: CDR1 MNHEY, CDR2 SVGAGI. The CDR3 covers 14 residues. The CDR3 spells CASSRVLPIETQYF. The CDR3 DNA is TGTGCCAGCAGCAGGGTCCTTCCCATAGAGACCCAGTACTTC.

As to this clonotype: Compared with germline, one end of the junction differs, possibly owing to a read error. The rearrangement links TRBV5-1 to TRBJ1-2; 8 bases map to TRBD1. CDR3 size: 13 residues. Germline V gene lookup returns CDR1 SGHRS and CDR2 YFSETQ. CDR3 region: CASSPDRVGGYTF. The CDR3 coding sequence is TGTGCCAGCAGCCCGGACAGGGTGGGGGGCTACACCTTC.

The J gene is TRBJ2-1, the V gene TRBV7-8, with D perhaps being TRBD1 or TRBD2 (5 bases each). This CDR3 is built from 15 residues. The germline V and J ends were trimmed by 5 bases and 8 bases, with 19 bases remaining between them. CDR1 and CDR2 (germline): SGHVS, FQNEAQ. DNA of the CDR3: TGTGCCAGCAGCCCCGGACTGAGGGGATCCGATGAGCAGTTCTTC. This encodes CASSPGLRGSDEQFF.

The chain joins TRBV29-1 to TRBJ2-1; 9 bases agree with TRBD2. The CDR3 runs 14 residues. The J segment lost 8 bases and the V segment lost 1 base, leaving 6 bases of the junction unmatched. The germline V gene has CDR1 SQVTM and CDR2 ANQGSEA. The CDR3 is CSVEVSSGSHEQFF. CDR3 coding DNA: TGCAGCGTTGAAGTAAGTAGCGGGAGCCATGAGCAGTTCTTC.

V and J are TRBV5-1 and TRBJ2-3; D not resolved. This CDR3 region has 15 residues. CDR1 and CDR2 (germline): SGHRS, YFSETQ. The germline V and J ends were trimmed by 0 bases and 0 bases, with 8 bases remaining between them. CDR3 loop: CASSLVGISTDTQYF. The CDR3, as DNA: TGCGCCAGCAGCTTGGTGGGGATAAGCACAGATACGCAGTATTTT.